The present T cell receptor beta chain was sequenced within a study of blood T cell repertoires in COVID-19. Study overall: COVID-19 samples, acute and convalescent, were from the United States, Italy and Spain. Sources were T cells, B-cell-depleted T cells, or PBMCs; the material itself was cDNA or gDNA.

Methods used by the authors: Amplification with reference gene primers provided the estimates of nucleated cell counts. Generated by immunoSEQ multiplex PCR, the TCRdb table keeps only in-frame clones and is missing some. D and trimming come from the DNA, and the V and J calls and clone size come from that table. The sample yields 45,000 to 75,000 clones, around 90% seen once. Germline V gene data show CDR1 as ENHRY and CDR2 as SYGVKD. The CDR3 consists of 11 residues. V shed 11 bases and J shed 7 bases, with 12 bases lying between them. The rearrangement joins TRBV10-3 to TRBJ1-5, with D possibly matching TRBD1 (6 bases). This sequence originates from a man aged 60-69 years with acute or convalescent COVID-19. The sequenced material came from peripheral blood. CDR3 loop: CAVTGMQPQHF. The CDR3 DNA reads as TGTGCCGTAACAGGGATGCAGCCCCAGCATTTT.